The 2 T cell receptor beta chains given below trace back to one sample, sequenced in a study of blood T cell repertoires in COVID-19 (dated by TCRdb to the early 2020s). The method behind the library was the immunoSEQ multiplex PCR assay. TCRdb took this table from immuneACCESS and kept in-frame rearrangements with V and J called. Such tables lack part of the clones; where checked against another copy, unresolved V genes explain under half of the gap, and the rest is unexplained. The table for this sample lists about 250,000 clones; around 79% of them were counted only once. The ten largest make up about 3% of the sample. The sample comprised peripheral blood. These receptors were taken from a woman aged 80 or over with acute or convalescent COVID-19.

V and J are TRBV11-2 and TRBJ2-5; TRBD2 agrees at 11 bases. There are 17 residues in the CDR3. Germline values: CDR1 SGHAT, CDR2 FQNNGV. V shed 4 bases and J 4 bases; nucleotides not matched to a gene: 11. This CDR3 is CASSSTSGGSGGETQYF. In DNA form, the CDR3 reads TGTGCCAGCAGCTCAACTAGCGGGGGCTCCGGTGGAGAGACCCAGTACTTC.

There are a few counts of this clone. The gene calls are TRBV2 and TRBJ1-2; 9 bases line up with TRBD1. The J segment lost 6 bases and the V segment lost 3 bases, leaving 2 bases of the junction unmatched. In germline, CDR1 is SNHLY, CDR2 FYNNEI. This CDR3 is 13 amino acids long. The CDR3 DNA follows: TGTGCCAGCAGTGAGGACAGGGGCAATGGCTACACCTTC. Amino acids: CASSEDRGNGYTF.